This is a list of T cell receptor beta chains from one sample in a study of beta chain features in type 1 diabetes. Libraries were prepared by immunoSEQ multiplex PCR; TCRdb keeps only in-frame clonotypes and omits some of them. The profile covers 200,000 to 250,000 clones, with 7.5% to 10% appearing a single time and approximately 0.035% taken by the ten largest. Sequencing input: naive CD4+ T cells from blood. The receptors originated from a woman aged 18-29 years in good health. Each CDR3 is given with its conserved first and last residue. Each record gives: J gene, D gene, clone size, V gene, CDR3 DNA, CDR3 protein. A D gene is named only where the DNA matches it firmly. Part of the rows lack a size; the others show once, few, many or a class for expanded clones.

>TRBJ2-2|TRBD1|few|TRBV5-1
TGCGCCAGCAGCTCTACCGGGACAGACCTCACCGGGGAGCTGTTTTTT
CASSSTGTDLTGELFF
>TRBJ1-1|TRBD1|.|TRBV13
TGTGCCAGCAGCACGACCCGCGGCGACAGGGGGCATGGAGCTTTCTTT
CASSTTRGDRGHGAFF
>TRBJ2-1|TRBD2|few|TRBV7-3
TGTGCCAGCAGCTTAGCGTCGACTAGCGGGAATGAGCAGTTCTTC
CASSLASTSGNEQFF
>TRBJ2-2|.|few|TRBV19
TGTGCCAGTAGAATAGCCCCGGGGACCGGGGAGCTGTTTTTT
CASRIAPGTGELFF
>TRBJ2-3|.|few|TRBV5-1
TGCGCCAGCAGCTTGGCGCTAGACCCCAGCACAGATACGCAGTATTTT
CASSLALDPSTDTQYF
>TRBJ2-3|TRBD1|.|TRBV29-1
TGCAGCGTTGACCGCGCAGGGGGCTTAGATACGCAGTATTTT
CSVDRAGGLDTQYF
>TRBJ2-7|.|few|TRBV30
TGTGCCTGGTCGGGCGGGCGGGCACCCAACCCCTACGAGCAGTACTTC
CAWSGGRAPNPYEQYF
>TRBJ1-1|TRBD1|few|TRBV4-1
TGCGCCAGCAGTCACCGGGACAGGGTGTCTGAAGCTTTCTTT
CASSHRDRVSEAFF
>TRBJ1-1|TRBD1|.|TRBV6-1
TGTGCCAGCAGTCGAGGACAGGGGGGTACTGAAGCTTTCTTT
CASSRGQGGTEAFF
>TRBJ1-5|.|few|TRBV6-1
TGTGCCAGCAGTGCCGGGGGGGTTAATCAGCCCCAGCATTTT
CASSAGGVNQPQHF
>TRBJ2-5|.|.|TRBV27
TGTGCCAGCAGTCCGACAGGTTTGCGGACCCAGTACTTC
CASSPTGLRTQYF
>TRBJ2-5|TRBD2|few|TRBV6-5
TGTGCCAGCAGTTACGGACTAGCGGGAGTGGAGACCCAGTACTTC
CASSYGLAGVETQYF
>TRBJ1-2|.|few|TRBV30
TGTGCCTGGAGTCGAAGCGGGAACTATGGCTACACCTTC
CAWSRSGNYGYTF
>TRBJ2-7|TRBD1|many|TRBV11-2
TGTGCCAGCAGCGCCGGGACAGGCGAAACCTACGAGCAGTACTTC
CASSAGTGETYEQYF
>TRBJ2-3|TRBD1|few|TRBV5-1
TGCGCCAGCAGCTACGACAGGGGGACAGATACGCAGTATTTT
CASSYDRGTDTQYF
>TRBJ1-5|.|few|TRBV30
TGTGCCTGGAACGCCAGGAGGGGCAATCAGCCCCAGCATTTT
CAWNARRGNQPQHF
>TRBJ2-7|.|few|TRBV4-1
TGCGCCAGCAGCCAATCTACCGGGACTGCTTCCTACGAGCAGTACTTC
CASSQSTGTASYEQYF
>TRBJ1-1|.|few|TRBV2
TGTGCCAGCAGTGTGAGGCTGGGCACTGAAGCTTTCTTT
CASSVRLGTEAFF
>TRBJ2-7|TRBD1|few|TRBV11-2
TGTGCCAGCAGTCGTACGCGCCGGGACAGTACCTACGAGCAGTACTTC
CASSRTRRDSTYEQYF
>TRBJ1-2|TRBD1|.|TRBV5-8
TGTGCCAGCAGCTGGCCACAGGGGAATGGCTACACCTTC
CASSWPQGNGYTF
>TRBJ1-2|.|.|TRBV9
TGTGCCAGCAGCGTAGTTCGGGGGAGTACTACAGCTAACTATGGCTACACCTTC
CASSVVRGSTTANYGYTF
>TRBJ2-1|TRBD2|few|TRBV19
TGTGCCAGTAGGCCCAATGAGCGGGGCTCCTACAATGAGCAGTTCTTC
CASRPNERGSYNEQFF
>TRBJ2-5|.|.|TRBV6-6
TGTGCCAGCAGCATAAGCGGAGGGGGGGGCCAAGAGACCCAGTACTTC
CASSISGGGGQETQYF
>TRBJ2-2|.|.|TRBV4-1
TGCGCCAGCAGCCAAGATGGGGCCACCGGGGAGCTGTTTTTT
CASSQDGATGELFF
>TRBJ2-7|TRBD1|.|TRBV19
TGTGCCAGTACAAGAAGAGGGGGACCGATTGGGACAGTCTACGAGCAGTACTTC
CASTRRGGPIGTVYEQYF
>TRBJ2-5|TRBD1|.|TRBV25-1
TGTGCCAGCAGTGACCCAGGGGGCTCAGAGACCCAGTACTTC
CASSDPGGSETQYF
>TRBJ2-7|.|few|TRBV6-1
TGTGCCAGCAGTAGGGGCAACCACGAGCAGTACTTC
CASSRGNHEQYF
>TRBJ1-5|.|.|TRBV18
TGTGCCAGCTCACCACAAGCGGGGGGTAGCAATCAGCCCCAGCATTTT
CASSPQAGGSNQPQHF
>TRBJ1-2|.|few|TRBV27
TGTGCCAGCAGTTTATCGGTCAGGGGTGCCTATGGCTACACCTTC
CASSLSVRGAYGYTF
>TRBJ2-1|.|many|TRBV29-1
TGCAGCGTTGAGTGGCAGATTAACAATGAGCAGTTCTTC
CSVEWQINNEQFF
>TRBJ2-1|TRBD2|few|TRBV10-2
TGCGCCAGCACCAGGACTAGCGGGAGTTCCCATGAGCAGTTCTTC
CASTRTSGSSHEQFF
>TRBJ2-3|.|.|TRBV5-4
TGTGCCAGCAGCTTACGAACTAACCTACCTAGCACAGATACGCAGTATTTT
CASSLRTNLPSTDTQYF